This TCR beta chain was sequenced during a study of T cell changes during pregnancy in multiple sclerosis. Here immunoSEQ multiplex PCR was the method, and the copy in TCRdb shows in-frame clones only, minus some. The table shows around 56,000 clones, with around 91% occurring only once. As concerns this clone: Because the CDR3 is missing its conserved closing phenylalanine or tryptophan, this is likely a read error. No DNA is shown, since the ends of the CDR3 on it are uncertain; the CDR3 is the one TCRdb lists.

The CDR3 extends over 12 residues, inclusive of both ends. The gene calls are TRBV6-7 and TRBJ1-2; the table gives TRBD1 as D, unverified against the DNA. TRBV6-7 is placed among ORFs of uncertain function. This sequence was found in a female donor with multiple sclerosis, enrolled in a pregnancy study. This sample comprised peripheral blood, obtained after pregnancy. The chain's CDR3 is CASSYPRGQAWY.